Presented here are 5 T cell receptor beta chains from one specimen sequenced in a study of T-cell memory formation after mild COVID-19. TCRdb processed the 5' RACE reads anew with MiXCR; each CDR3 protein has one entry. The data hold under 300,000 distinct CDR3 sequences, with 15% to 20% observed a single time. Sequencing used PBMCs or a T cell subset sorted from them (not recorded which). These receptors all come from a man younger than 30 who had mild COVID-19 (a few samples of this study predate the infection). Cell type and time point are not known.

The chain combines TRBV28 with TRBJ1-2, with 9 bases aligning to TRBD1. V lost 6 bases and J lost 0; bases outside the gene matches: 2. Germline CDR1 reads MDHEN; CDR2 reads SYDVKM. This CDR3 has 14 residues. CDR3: CASSTGGTNYGYTF. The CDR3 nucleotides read TGTGCCAGCAGCACAGGGGGCACTAACTATGGCTACACCTTC.

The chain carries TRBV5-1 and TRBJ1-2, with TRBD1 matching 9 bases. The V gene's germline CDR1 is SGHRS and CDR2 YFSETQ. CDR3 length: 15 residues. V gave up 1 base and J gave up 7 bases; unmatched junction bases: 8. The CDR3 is CASSLNRGRETGYTF. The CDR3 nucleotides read TGCGCCAGCAGCTTGAACAGGGGGCGCGAAACTGGCTACACCTTC. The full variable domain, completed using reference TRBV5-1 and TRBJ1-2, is KAGVTQTPRYLIKTRGQQVTLSCSPISGHRSVSWYQQTPGQGLQFLFEYFSETQRNKGNFPGRFSGRQFSNSRSEMNVSTLELGDSALYLCASSLNRGRETGYTFGSGTRLTVV.

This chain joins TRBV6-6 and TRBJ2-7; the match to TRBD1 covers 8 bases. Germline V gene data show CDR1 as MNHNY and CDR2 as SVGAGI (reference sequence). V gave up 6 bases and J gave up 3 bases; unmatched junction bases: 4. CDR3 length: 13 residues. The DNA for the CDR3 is TGTGCCAGCAGGGACAGGGTCTTCTACGAGCAGTACGTC. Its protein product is CASRDRVFYEQYV.

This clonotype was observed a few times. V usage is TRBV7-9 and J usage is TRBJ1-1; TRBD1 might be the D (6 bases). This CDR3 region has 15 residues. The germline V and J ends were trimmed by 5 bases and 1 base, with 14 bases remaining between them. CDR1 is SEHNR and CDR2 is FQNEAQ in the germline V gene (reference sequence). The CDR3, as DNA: TGTGCCAGCAGCCCCGGTCGGGGGCAGAACACTGAAGCTTTCTTT. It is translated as CASSPGRGQNTEAFF. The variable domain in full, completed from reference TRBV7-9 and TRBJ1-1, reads DTGVSQNPRHKITKRGQNVTFRCDPISEHNRLYWYRQTLGQGPEFLTYFQNEAQLEKSRLLSDRFSAERPKGSFSTLEIQRTEQGDSAMYLCASSPGRGQNTEAFFGQGTRLTVV.

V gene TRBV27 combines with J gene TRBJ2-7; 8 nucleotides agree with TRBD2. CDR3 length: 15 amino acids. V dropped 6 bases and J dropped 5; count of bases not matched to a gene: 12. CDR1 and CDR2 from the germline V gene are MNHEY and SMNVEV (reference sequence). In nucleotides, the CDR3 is TGTGCCAGCAGCCCCGGGGGGGCCGGTGTCCACGAGCAGTACGTC. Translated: CASSPGGAGVHEQYV.